The 28 T cell receptor beta chains in this list originate from one sample, sequenced in a study of T cell repertoires in aging, cancer and after chemotherapy. The template was genomic DNA from peripheral blood, not RNA. TRB rearrangements spanning V, D and J were amplified using mixed TRB-A/B primers. Via MiXCR, TCRdb re-called the multiplex PCR reads, giving one row per CDR3 protein. The data show about 21,000 distinct CDR3 sequences, roughly 37% seen once. Sequences were obtained from blood. The receptors were sampled from a human donor with a solid tumor.

This chain links TRBV5-6 with TRBJ1-4; tentative D call: TRBD1 (5 bases). Per germline, CDR1 SGHDT and CDR2 YYEEEE. Trimming cost V 4 bases and J 5 bases, with 12 bases left between them. The CDR3 is made up of 14 amino acids. The CDR3 here is CASSGGRRNEKLFF. CDR3 in DNA: TGTGCCAGCAGCGGGGGTCGGAGGAATGAAAAACTGTTTTTT.

The chain combines TRBV27 with TRBJ2-7; 14 nucleotides align to TRBD2. Germline values: CDR1 MNHEY, CDR2 SMNVEV (reference sequence). V was pared by 5 bases and J by 5 bases, with 17 bases of the junction left unmatched. The CDR3 is made up of 19 amino acids. The DNA of the CDR3 is TGTGCCAGCAGTCACCGGACTAGCGGGAGGTTGTATAAGGGCCACGAGCAGTACTTC. Translation: CASSHRTSGRLYKGHEQYF.

The table lists this clonotype with a few counts. This chain connects TRBV6-2 or TRBV6-3 to TRBJ2-3; D not certain. CDR1 and CDR2 from the germline V gene are MNHEY and SVGEGT. The CDR3 extends over 16 amino acids. The V end lost 0 bases, the J end lost 3 bases, and 13 bases lay between the germline ends. The CDR3 sequence: CASSYSDRINTDTQYF. In nucleotides, the CDR3 is TGTGCCAGCAGTTACTCCGACCGGATAAATACAGATACGCAGTATTTT.

A few counts support this clonotype. V gene TRBV6-4 combines with J gene TRBJ2-2; tentative D call: TRBD1 (6 bases). Trimming took 3 bases from V and 6 from J, leaving 11 bases between them. The CDR3 spans 14 residues. Germline CDR1 reads MRHNA; CDR2 reads SNTAGT. The CDR3 loop is CASSEAGESGELFF. CDR3 nucleotides: TGTGCCAGCAGTGAGGCAGGGGAGTCCGGGGAGCTGTTTTTT.

The chain combines TRBV24-1 with TRBJ2-5; 8 bases map to TRBD2. CDR3 length: 16 amino acids. The germline gives CDR1 KGHDR, CDR2 SFDVKD. Germline trimming cut 6 bases from V and 5 bases from J; bases unmatched to any gene: 13. DNA for the CDR3: TGTGCCACCAGTCCGCACGGAGCGGGGGTGCGGGAGACCCAGTACTTC. Translated: CATSPHGAGVRETQYF.

This clonotype is categorized as medium-sized (0.01 to 0.1%). This chain connects TRBV29-1 to TRBJ2-1, with 9 positions matching TRBD2. The trim removed 4 bases at V and 5 bases at J, leaving 3 bases unmatched. The CDR3 is made up of 13 amino acids. Germline loops: CDR1 SQVTM, CDR2 ANQGSEA. CDR3 region: CSVGTSGHNEQFF. The CDR3 DNA is TGCAGCGTTGGAACTAGCGGGCACAATGAGCAGTTCTTC.

V and J are TRBV29-1 and TRBJ2-1, with 10 bases fitting TRBD2. J gave up 5 bases and V 7 bases, and 5 bases lay outside the gene matches. The CDR3 spans 13 residues. Germline loops: CDR1 SQVTM, CDR2 ANQGSEA. DNA of the CDR3: TGCAGCGCCTGGACTAGCGGAAACAATGAGCAGTTCTTC. Translated: CSAWTSGNNEQFF.

The chain couples TRBV5-5 to TRBJ2-7, with a weak D call TRBD1 (5 bases). The CDR3 is 14 residues long. V lost 2 bases and J lost 6, with 15 bases in between. The germline V gene has CDR1 SGHKS and CDR2 YYEKEE (reference sequence). Here the CDR3 DNA reads TGTGCCAGCAGCTTAGGCCCGTTAGGGGTCGAGCAGTACTTC. It codes for CASSLGPLGVEQYF.

This clonotype was seen only once. The chain carries TRBV5-1 and TRBJ2-2; 7 bases match TRBD2. The junction had 9 bases not matched to a gene; V was cut back by 3 bases and J by 1 base. The CDR3 covers 17 residues. The germline gives CDR1 SGHRS, CDR2 YFSETQ. CDR3 in amino acids: CASSSLAAGLNTGELFF. In DNA form, the CDR3 reads TGCGCCAGCAGCTCTCTAGCGGCCGGATTGAACACCGGGGAGCTGTTTTTT.

V gene TRBV27 combines with J gene TRBJ2-5; D is unclear. V was clipped by 0 bases and J by 2 bases, with 10 bases between them. The germline V gene has CDR1 MNHEY and CDR2 SMNVEV (reference sequence). The CDR3 is 15 amino acids. The CDR3 spells CASSLSRGGQETQYF. CDR3 sequence (DNA): TGTGCCAGCAGTTTATCACGAGGTGGGCAAGAGACCCAGTACTTC.

The chain employs TRBV18 and TRBJ2-1, with D possibly being TRBD2 (6 bases). Trimming removed 1 base at V and 0 bases at J, with 10 bases between. There are 16 residues in the CDR3. Germline CDR1 and CDR2: KGHSH and LQKENI. The CDR3 DNA reads as TGTGCCAGCTCACCACGCGGGGACGGCTCCTACAATGAGCAGTTCTTC. Amino acids: CASSPRGDGSYNEQFF.

This chain uses TRBV18 with TRBJ2-7; possible D gene TRBD2, 6 bases. The germline V and J ends were trimmed by 6 bases and 4 bases, with 13 bases remaining between them. Germline-derived CDR1 and CDR2 are KGHSH and LQKENI. This CDR3 is built from 13 residues. CDR3: CASSEGPRYEQYF. The CDR3 coding sequence is TGTGCCAGCTCGGAGGGGCCGCGGTACGAGCAGTACTTC. The whole variable domain, filled in from reference TRBV18 and TRBJ2-7, reads NAGVMQNPRHLVRRRGQEARLRCSPMKGHSHVYWYRQLPEEGLKFMVYLQKENIIDESGMPKERFSAEFPKEGPSILRIQQVVRGDSAAYFCASSEGPRYEQYFGPGTRLTVT.

The J gene is TRBJ1-5, the V gene TRBV5-5, with D perhaps matching TRBD1 (6 bases). Deletions cut 5 bases from V and 2 bases from J, with 11 bases between. The CDR3 runs to 14 residues. CDR1 SGHKS and CDR2 YYEKEE come from the germline V gene (reference sequence). DNA for the CDR3: TGTGCCAGCAGGCCAGGGGTAGGCAATCAGCCCCAGCATTTT. Its protein is CASRPGVGNQPQHF.

This clonotype is labeled as medium-sized. The rearrangement joins TRBV19 to TRBJ2-5, with 8 nucleotides matching TRBD1. V lost 0 bases to trimming and J lost 1 base; unmatched junction nucleotides: 10. The germline gives CDR1 LNHDA, CDR2 SQIVND (reference sequence). CDR3 length: 18 amino acids. The CDR3 DNA reads TGTGCCAGTAGTATAGATCCCCCAGGAGGACAGGGCCAAGAGACCCAGTACTTC. Encoded protein: CASSIDPPGGQGQETQYF.

The chain joins TRBV27 to TRBJ1-2; a possible D gene is TRBD1 (5 bases). Per germline, CDR1 MNHEY and CDR2 SMNVEV (reference sequence). The V end was cut by 4 bases, the J end by 9 bases, with 18 bases between. CDR3 length: 14 amino acids. The CDR3 region has the DNA TGTGCCAGCAGTTCACCCTGGGGGGAGGTATGCTACACCTTC. Translated: CASSSPWGEVCYTF.

A note on this clonotype: The conserved phenylalanine or tryptophan is not found at the CDR3 terminus, so this likely reflects a read error. The DNA is omitted, as the CDR3 cannot be located on it reliably, and the CDR3 follows TCRdb's listing. The V call is TRBV6-1, the J call TRBJ2-1; no DNA check was done on the table's D call, TRBD2. CDR1 is MNHNS and CDR2 is SASEGT in the germline V gene. The CDR3 spans 16 residues, counting both ends. This CDR3 reads CASRPGTTRRRKEQGG.

This rearrangement joins TRBV29-1 to TRBJ1-1; 7 bases match TRBD1. CDR1 SQVTM and CDR2 ANQGSEA come from the germline V gene. The junction had 9 bases not matched to a gene; V was cut back by 4 bases and J by 1 base. This CDR3 spans 15 amino acids. The CDR3 protein is CSVAGDSLSNTEAFF. The DNA for the CDR3 is TGCAGCGTTGCCGGGGACAGCCTTTCGAACACTGAAGCTTTCTTT.

V is TRBV15 and J is TRBJ2-3; D gene ambiguous. CDR1 is LNHNV and CDR2 is YYDKDF in the germline V gene (reference sequence). Trimming shortened V by 0 bases and J by 3 bases, and 13 bases separated the two germline ends. The CDR3 sequence is 16 residues long. CDR3 amino acids: CATSRDTVGTTDTQYF. CDR3 nucleotide sequence: TGTGCCACCAGCAGAGATACGGTGGGTACGACAGATACGCAGTATTTT.

CDR3 DNA sequence: TGTGCCACCAGCAGAGAAATCACACTAGCGGGATCGCATGAGCAGTTCTTC. Amino acid sequence: CATSREITLAGSHEQFF. V usage is TRBV15 and J usage is TRBJ2-1; 10 bases match TRBD2. The CDR3 runs to 17 residues. After removal of 0 bases from V and 8 bases from J, the junction contained 10 bases not matched to a gene. CDR1 and CDR2 (germline): LNHNV, YYDKDF (reference sequence).

The chain links TRBV5-6 to TRBJ1-3; D gene unclear. This CDR3 is 18 amino acids long. CDR1 and CDR2 from the germline V gene are SGHDT and YYEEEE. The V end lost 0 bases, the J end lost 0 bases, and 16 bases lay between the germline ends. In DNA, the CDR3 is TGTGCCAGCAGCTTGGCCCCGCCGACTCTTAGCTCTGGAAACACCATATATTTT. Encoded protein: CASSLAPPTLSSGNTIYF.

This rearrangement joins TRBV7-2 to TRBJ2-7, with D possibly TRBD2 on 6 matching bases. Germline values: CDR1 SGHTA, CDR2 FQGNSA. V was clipped by 4 bases and J by 1 base, with 14 bases between them. This CDR3 comprises 15 residues. CDR3 residues: CASSSTPGLSYEQYF. CDR3 nucleotide sequence: TGTGCCAGCAGCTCAACACCGGGACTGTCCTACGAGCAGTACTTC. Together with reference TRBV7-2 and TRBJ2-7, the CDR3 gives the full variable domain: GAGVSQSPSNKVTEKGKDVELRCDPISGHTALYWYRQSLGQGLEFLIYFQGNSAPDKSGLPSDRFSAERTGGSVSTLTIQRTQQEDSAVYLCASSSTPGLSYEQYFGPGTRLTVT.

This clonotype was seen only a few times. The chain links TRBV18 to TRBJ1-4; tentatively, D is TRBD1 (6 bases). In germline, CDR1 is KGHSH, CDR2 LQKENI. This CDR3 region has 15 residues. V lost 1 base to trimming and J lost 3 bases, with 9 bases between them. CDR3 region: CASSPLDSPNEKLFF. CDR3 nucleotide sequence: TGTGCCAGCTCACCACTGGACAGCCCTAATGAAAAACTGTTTTTT. Together with reference TRBV18 and TRBJ1-4, the CDR3 gives the full variable domain: NAGVMQNPRHLVRRRGQEARLRCSPMKGHSHVYWYRQLPEEGLKFMVYLQKENIIDESGMPKERFSAEFPKEGPSILRIQQVVRGDSAAYFCASSPLDSPNEKLFFGSGTQLSVL.

This clonotype occurred a few times. This rearrangement joins TRBV5-1 to TRBJ1-1, with D unclear. V dropped 0 bases and J dropped 4 bases, with 7 bases sitting between them. CDR3 size: 13 residues. Germline values: CDR1 SGHRS, CDR2 YFSETQ. Here the CDR3 DNA reads TGCGCCAGCAGCTTGGAGCTGGGCACTGAAGCTTTCTTT. Amino acids: CASSLELGTEAFF.

This chain uses TRBV27 with TRBJ2-7; no reliable D call. Germline loops: CDR1 MNHEY, CDR2 SMNVEV (reference sequence). Trimming shortened V by 0 bases and J by 1 base, and 10 bases separated the two germline ends. The CDR3 has 15 residues. The CDR3 spells CASSLSIGQSYEQYF. The CDR3 DNA sequence: TGTGCCAGCAGTTTATCGATAGGGCAGTCCTACGAGCAGTACTTC.

This clonotype has just a few counts. V gene TRBV15 combines with J gene TRBJ1-4; D remains ambiguous. There are 15 residues in the CDR3. Germline values: CDR1 LNHNV, CDR2 YYDKDF (reference sequence). The ends were cut back, 0 bases at V and 6 bases at J, with 11 bases in the middle. CDR3 in amino acids: CATSRDGVADEKLFF. CDR3 DNA: TGTGCCACCAGCAGAGATGGGGTGGCAGATGAAAAACTGTTTTTT.

This clonotype has a handful of counts. The gene calls are TRBV6-4 and TRBJ2-3; D unclear. The germline V gene has CDR1 MRHNA and CDR2 SNTAGT. This CDR3 is 15 amino acids long. With 0 bases removed from V and 2 bases from J, the gap between germline ends came to 9 bases. The CDR3 here is CASSDSRRDTDTQYF. The CDR3 bases are TGTGCCAGCAGTGACTCAAGGCGCGACACAGATACGCAGTATTTT.

The CDR3, as DNA: TGTGCCAGCAGTGAAGGTCCTGGGGCGACGCCCCAGCATTTT. Its translation is CASSEGPGATPQHF. The chain carries TRBV6-1 and TRBJ1-5; a possible D gene is TRBD1 (5 bases). Germline V gene lookup returns CDR1 MNHNS and CDR2 SASEGT. Trimming pared 1 base from V and 9 bases from J, leaving 13 bases between. There are 14 residues in the CDR3.

V gene TRBV30 combines with J gene TRBJ1-4; the D gene is possibly TRBD1 (5 bases). The CDR3 loop spans 13 amino acids. Germline values: CDR1 GTSNPN, CDR2 SVGIG (reference sequence). V shed 2 bases and J shed 5 bases, with 9 bases lying between them. The CDR3 sequence is CAWSLQENEKLFF. CDR3 nucleotides: TGTGCCTGGAGTCTACAGGAGAATGAAAAACTGTTTTTT.